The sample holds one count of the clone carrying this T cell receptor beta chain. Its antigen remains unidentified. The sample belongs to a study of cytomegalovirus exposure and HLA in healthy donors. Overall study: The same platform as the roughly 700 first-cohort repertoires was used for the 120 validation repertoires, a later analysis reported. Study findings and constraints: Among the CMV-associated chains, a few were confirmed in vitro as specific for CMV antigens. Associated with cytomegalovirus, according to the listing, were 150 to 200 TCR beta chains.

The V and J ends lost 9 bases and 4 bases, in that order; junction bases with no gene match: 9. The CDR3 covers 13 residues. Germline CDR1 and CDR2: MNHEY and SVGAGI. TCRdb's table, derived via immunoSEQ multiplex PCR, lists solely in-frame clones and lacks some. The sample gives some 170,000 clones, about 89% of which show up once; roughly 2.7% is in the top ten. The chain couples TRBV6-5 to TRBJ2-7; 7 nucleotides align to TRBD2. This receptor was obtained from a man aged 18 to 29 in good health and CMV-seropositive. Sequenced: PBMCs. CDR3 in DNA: TGTGCCAGTTCAGGCGGCGGGGGTTACGAGCAGTACTTC. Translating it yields CASSGGGGYEQYF.